A selection of T cell receptor beta chains follows, all from one sample in a study of regulatory T cells in long-lasting Graves disease. MiXCR was run by TCRdb on the multiplex PCR reads, yielding one entry per CDR3 protein. The repertoire holds about 450,000 distinct CDR3 sequences, 13% to 15% seen once, with roughly 15% in the top ten. This sample was shared with a second study, whose subject was T cells in Graves' hyperthyroidism and ophthalmopathy.

Material: peripheral blood mononuclear cells (PBMCs), obtained at new diagnosis, from a patient treated with antithyroid drugs. These receptors were obtained from a woman between 45 and 65 years old with Graves disease. The CDR3 runs from the conserved cysteine through the conserved F or W. The order of the fields is CDR3 protein, CDR3 DNA, V gene, D gene, clone size, J gene. D genes are given only for firm matches. The size of a clone is reported for some rows only, either as once, few or many, or as a class for expanded clones.

CATDPGLAPYNEQFF | TGTGCCACCGATCCGGGGCTAGCCCCCTACAATGAGCAGTTCTTC | TRBV19 | . | . | TRBJ2-1
CASSPASGEQYF | TGTGCCAGCAGCCCTGCGAGTGGCGAGCAGTACTTC | TRBV28 | . | many | TRBJ2-7
CASSLLGSGMVYNEQFF | TGTGCCAGCAGTTTATTAGGTAGCGGGATGGTATACAATGAGCAGTTCTTC | TRBV28 | TRBD2 | many | TRBJ2-1
CASSRGLATSTDTQYF | TGTGCCAGCAGCCGCGGACTAGCAACTAGCACAGATACGCAGTATTTT | TRBV3-1 | TRBD2 | . | TRBJ2-3
CSVEVGTRLYNEQFF | TGCAGCGTTGAAGTAGGAACAAGACTTTACAATGAGCAGTTCTTC | TRBV29-1 | . | . | TRBJ2-1
CASSTYSYNEQFF | TGTGCCAGCTCAACGTACTCCTACAATGAGCAGTTCTTC | TRBV18 | . | few | TRBJ2-1
CASSFPGQGASADEKLFF | TGTGCCAGCAGCTTTCCGGGACAGGGGGCCTCCGCAGATGAAAAACTGTTTTTT | TRBV7-9 | TRBD1 | . | TRBJ1-4
CASSGRRGSNSPLHF | TGTGCCAGCAGTGGTCGCAGGGGATCTAATTCACCCCTCCACTTT | TRBV2 | . | many | TRBJ1-6
CAISESTSSYNEQFF | TGTGCCATCAGTGAGTCTACAAGCTCCTACAATGAGCAGTTCTTC | TRBV10-3 | . | many | TRBJ2-1
CSVEFDGSKNIQYF | TGCAGCGTTGAATTCGACGGATCCAAAAACATTCAGTACTTC | TRBV29-1 | . | many | TRBJ2-4
CASSQGQGAGELFF | TGTGCCAGCAGCCAAGGACAGGGGGCCGGGGAGCTGTTTTTT | TRBV3-1 | TRBD1 | few | TRBJ2-2
CASSPLTGTHNEQFF | TGTGCCAGCAGCCCGCTAACCGGGACCCACAATGAGCAGTTCTTC | TRBV7-8 | . | many | TRBJ2-1
CASSYSTQANYGYTF | TGTGCCAGCAGTTACTCCACCCAGGCTAACTATGGCTACACCTTC | TRBV6-2/TRBV6-3 | . | . | TRBJ1-2